This TCR beta chain was observed in a study of Tregs in tolerant kidney transplant recipients. V dropped 0 bases and J dropped 1 base, with 9 bases sitting between them. The germline gives CDR1 GTSNPN, CDR2 SVGIG (reference sequence). There are 14 residues in the CDR3. Profiling relied on immunoSEQ multiplex PCR, and the TCRdb table lists in-frame clones only, not all of them. The repertoire has roughly 80,000 clones, more than 85% of them found once; the top ten carry about 0.3%. Regarding this clone: Its antigen is currently unknown.

Thawed PBMCs were rested overnight at 37°C with around 180 IU/ml IL-2 before regulatory T cell sorting. Study-wide results and caveats: Expanding Tregs on activated donor B cells appeared to best identify donor-specific TCRbeta clones. In tolerant patients, donor-specific Tregs outgrew total Tregs, suggesting antigen-driven expansion.

Here the sequenced sample was Tregs from blood, taken before the transplant. The rearrangement joins TRBV30 to TRBJ2-5; no clear D. The origin of this receptor is a human donor who received a combined kidney and bone marrow transplant. The CDR3, as DNA: TGTGCCTGGAGTGTGGGCCGGGCCCAAGAGACCCAGTACTTC. It codes for CAWSVGRAQETQYF. Complete variable domain (other parts from reference TRBV30 and TRBJ2-5): SQTIHQWPATLVQPVGSPLSLECTVEGTSNPNLYWYRQAAGRGLQLLFYSVGIGQISSEVPQNLSASRPQDRQFILSSKKLLLSDSGFYLCAWSVGRAQETQYFGPGTRLLVL.